Listed here are 29 T cell receptor beta chains from one sample, sequenced in a study of T-cell memory formation after mild COVID-19. TCRdb redid the calling of the 5' RACE reads with MiXCR, one entry per CDR3 protein. The sample has 110,000 to 150,000 distinct CDR3 sequences, 11% to 15% seen once. Sequenced input: PBMCs or a T cell subset sorted from them (not recorded which). The receptors shown here come from an adult woman who had mild COVID-19 (a few samples of this study predate the infection). Cell type and time point are not known.

This clonotype was counted a few times. The J gene is TRBJ2-5, the V gene TRBV5-1, with 11 bases that match TRBD2. The CDR3 totals 17 residues. Per the germline V gene, CDR1 is SGHRS and CDR2 is YFSETQ. The V segment lost 0 bases and the J segment 2 bases; nucleotides outside the gene matches: 6. As DNA, the CDR3 is TGCGCCAGCAGCTTGGCCAGGGGACTAGCGGCGCAAGAGACCCAGTACTTC. It yields the protein CASSLARGLAAQETQYF.

This clonotype was observed at least ten times. This chain connects TRBV24-1 to TRBJ2-1; 11 bases map to TRBD2. V was pared by 8 bases and J by 6 bases, with 8 bases of the junction left unmatched. Germline CDR1 is KGHDR and CDR2 is SFDVKD. This CDR3 is 15 amino acids long. The CDR3 spells CATMLTSGEINEQFF. DNA of the CDR3: TGTGCCACCATGTTGACTAGCGGGGAGATCAATGAGCAGTTCTTC.

The CDR3 sequence: CAIGIGEDEQFF. Here the CDR3 DNA reads TGTGCCATCGGGATCGGAGAGGATGAGCAGTTCTTC. This chain joins TRBV10-3 and TRBJ2-1; D is uncertain. The V gene lost 8 bases and the J gene lost 8 bases, with 13 bases spanning the gap. The CDR3 loop spans 12 amino acids. Looked up from germline, CDR1 is ENHRY and CDR2 is SYGVKD.

The rearrangement uses TRBV25-1 and TRBJ2-1, with 11 bases identical to TRBD1. The CDR3 loop spans 16 amino acids. Germline CDR1 and CDR2: MGHDK and SYGVNS. Losses at the gene ends were 5 bases for V and 4 bases for J; bases not matched to a gene: 7. CDR3 bases: TGTGCCAGCAGTAATACGGGACAGGGGGGTTACAATGAGCAGTTCTTC. This gives the protein CASSNTGQGGYNEQFF.

The chain carries TRBV12-3 or TRBV12-4 and TRBJ2-7; 7 positions match TRBD1. Trimming cost V 8 bases and J 7 bases; bases outside gene matches: 14. This CDR3 region has 14 residues. The CDR3 region has the DNA TGTGCCAGCGGGACAGCTCTACAGCTGGGGGAGCAGTACTTC. Translating gives CASGTALQLGEQYF.

This clonotype came up a few times. The CDR3 protein is CASRSAGGTQPQHF. For the CDR3, the DNA is TGTGCCAGCCGATCAGCTGGGGGGACTCAGCCCCAGCATTTT. This sequence joins TRBV27 and TRBJ1-5, with D possibly being TRBD1 (5 bases). The germline V and J ends were trimmed by 8 bases and 6 bases, with 17 bases remaining between them. The germline gives CDR1 MNHEY, CDR2 SMNVEV (reference sequence). This CDR3 contains 14 residues.

The chain has TRBV3-1 and TRBJ2-5; D is unresolved. This CDR3 has 14 residues. The germline gives CDR1 LGHDT, CDR2 YNNKEL (reference sequence). V shed 4 bases and J shed 2 bases, with 11 bases lying between them. CDR3 sequence: CASSPRTQQETQYF. As DNA, the CDR3 is TGTGCCAGCAGCCCTCGGACCCAACAAGAGACCCAGTACTTC.

The J gene is TRBJ2-7, the V gene TRBV7-9; 8 nucleotides agree with TRBD1. Per the germline V gene, CDR1 is SEHNR and CDR2 is FQNEAQ (reference sequence). The CDR3 loop spans 15 amino acids. Trimming took 2 bases from V and 2 from J; bases not matched to a gene: 5. CDR3 nucleotide sequence: TGTGCCAGCAGCTTACTCCAGGGGGCCCCCTACGAGCAGTACTTC. This gives the protein CASSLLQGAPYEQYF.

This clonotype was found a few times. The chain uses TRBV7-9 and TRBJ2-5, with D unclear. CDR1 and CDR2 from the germline V gene are SEHNR and FQNEAQ (reference sequence). The V end lost 1 base, the J end lost 1 base, and 10 bases lay between the germline ends. The CDR3 runs 15 residues. The CDR3 bases are TGTGCCAGCAGCTTAGGACGGACGAGCCAAGAGACCCAGTACTTC. Translation: CASSLGRTSQETQYF.

This clonotype was seen many times. The chain's CDR3 is CASSGAPSYEQYF. Written as DNA, the CDR3 is TGTGCCAGCAGTGGGGCCCCCTCCTACGAGCAGTACTTC. The chain is built from TRBV5-6 and TRBJ2-7, with TRBD1 as a possible D gene (5 bases). CDR3 length: 13 residues. Between the trimmed V and J ends, which lost 5 bases and 0 bases, there was a span of 9 bases. Germline assignment: CDR1 SGHDT and CDR2 YYEEEE.

The chain recombines TRBV20-1 with TRBJ1-1; TRBD1 matches 7 bases. V was pared by 6 bases and J by 4 bases, with 17 bases of the junction left unmatched. This CDR3 has 16 amino acids. CDR1 and CDR2 (germline): DFQATT, SNEGSKA (reference sequence). This CDR3 is CSATPPRQGLGTEAFF. The DNA for the CDR3 is TGCAGTGCCACACCCCCCAGACAGGGATTGGGCACTGAAGCTTTCTTT.

This clonotype has a handful of counts. This chain connects TRBV6-2 or TRBV6-3 to TRBJ1-1; D call uncertain. The ends were cut back, 3 bases at V and 0 bases at J, with 8 bases in the middle. Germline V gene data show CDR1 as MNHEY and CDR2 as SVGEGT. The CDR3 sequence is 14 residues long. Written as DNA, the CDR3 is TGTGCCAGCAGTTATGGCCGTGTGAACACTGAAGCTTTCTTT. Amino acid sequence: CASSYGRVNTEAFF.

The chain recombines TRBV3-1 with TRBJ2-7; 8 bases map to TRBD2. Germline trimming cut 1 base from V and 2 bases from J; bases unmatched to any gene: 7. The CDR3 covers 16 residues. Germline lookup yields CDR1 LGHDT and CDR2 YNNKEL (reference sequence). The chain's CDR3 is CASSQAQRELTYEQYF. The DNA of the CDR3 is TGTGCCAGCAGCCAAGCGCAGCGGGAGTTGACCTACGAGCAGTACTTC.

This chain connects TRBV12-3 or TRBV12-4 to TRBJ2-5; TRBD1 is a possible D gene (6 bases). Trimming took 2 bases from V and 1 from J, leaving 17 bases between them. The CDR3 consists of 17 residues. The CDR3 loop is CASSLSPPRGPQETQYF. The CDR3 nucleotides read TGTGCCAGCAGTTTATCACCCCCCAGGGGACCCCAAGAGACCCAGTACTTC.

This clonotype was seen only a few times. The chain is built from TRBV4-2 and TRBJ2-7, with 8 nucleotides matching TRBD2. Germline CDR1 LGHNA, CDR2 YNFKEQ. The CDR3 runs to 15 residues. Germline trimming cut 0 bases from V and 6 bases from J; bases unmatched to any gene: 7. The CDR3 DNA reads as TGTGCCAGCAGCCAAGATGCCAGCGGGGGTGGCGAGCAGTACTTC. Protein: CASSQDASGGGEQYF.

The chain employs TRBV9 and TRBJ2-1; a weak D match, TRBD1 (6 bases). CDR1 SGDLS and CDR2 YYNGEE come from the germline V gene. Trimming left V 4 bases short and J 8 bases short, with 13 bases between. The CDR3 extends over 13 amino acids. The DNA of the CDR3 is TGTGCCAGCAGCTCACGACAGGCCCATGAGCAGTTCTTC. Its translation: CASSSRQAHEQFF.

The table lists this clonotype with a few counts. The rearrangement uses TRBV4-2 and TRBJ2-7, with D tentatively TRBD2 (5 bases). The V gene's germline CDR1 is LGHNA and CDR2 YNFKEQ. V dropped 2 bases and J dropped 11 bases, with 13 bases sitting between them. The CDR3 is 12 residues long. DNA for the CDR3: TGTGCCAGCAGCCAAACGGGATCGGAAAAGTACTTC. It encodes CASSQTGSEKYF.

The V gene is TRBV27, the J gene TRBJ2-3, with TRBD2 matching over 13 bases. The CDR3 is 16 residues long. V lost 5 bases to trimming and J lost 6 bases; unmatched junction nucleotides: 8. Per germline, CDR1 MNHEY and CDR2 SMNVEV (reference sequence). Here the CDR3 reads CASSAGLAGYYDTQYF. The CDR3 nucleotides read TGTGCCAGCAGTGCGGGACTAGCGGGGTACTACGATACGCAGTATTTT.

The sample holds many counts of this clonotype. The rearrangement links TRBV5-1 to TRBJ1-1; 7 positions match TRBD1. Germline trimming cut 4 bases from V and 0 bases from J; bases unmatched to any gene: 9. Germline CDR1 SGHRS, CDR2 YFSETQ. The CDR3 has 16 amino acids. The CDR3: CASSPRDGTVNTEAFF. In nucleotides, the CDR3 is TGCGCCAGCAGCCCGAGAGACGGGACAGTGAACACTGAAGCTTTCTTT. The full variable domain, its missing parts supplied by reference TRBV5-1 and TRBJ1-1, is KAGVTQTPRYLIKTRGQQVTLSCSPISGHRSVSWYQQTPGQGLQFLFEYFSETQRNKGNFPGRFSGRQFSNSRSEMNVSTLELGDSALYLCASSPRDGTVNTEAFFGQGTRLTVV.

The rearrangement uses TRBV5-1 and TRBJ1-1, with 7 bases that match TRBD1. V lost 1 base, J lost 2 bases, and 5 bases stayed unmatched. Looked up from germline, CDR1 is SGHRS and CDR2 is YFSETQ. The CDR3 loop spans 15 amino acids. The CDR3 DNA reads as TGCGCCAGCAGCTTGTACGGGACAGATAACACTGAAGCTTTCTTT. Its translation is CASSLYGTDNTEAFF.

This clonotype was counted a few times. J is TRBJ2-1 and V is TRBV20-1, with TRBD2 matching 7 bases. Trimming removed 5 bases from V and 4 bases from J; junction bases left unmatched: 11. CDR1 and CDR2 from the germline V gene are DFQATT and SNEGSKA (reference sequence). The CDR3 consists of 15 residues. The CDR3 here is CSAGVDGRVYNEQFF. CDR3 in DNA: TGCAGTGCTGGGGTAGATGGGAGGGTATACAATGAGCAGTTCTTC.

This clonotype was detected a few times. The chain joins TRBV7-9 to TRBJ2-7; D is ambiguous. This CDR3 is 16 amino acids long. Germline CDR1 SEHNR, CDR2 FQNEAQ (reference sequence). Trimming pared 2 bases from V and 4 bases from J, leaving 18 bases between. The DNA of the CDR3 is TGTGCCAGCAGCTTATCCCATAATTACCTAAGTTACGAGCAGTACTTC. It translates to CASSLSHNYLSYEQYF.

This clonotype was seen a few times. The chain links TRBV6-6 to TRBJ2-7, with no clear D. Deletions cut 5 bases from V and 4 bases from J, with 15 bases between. Per germline, CDR1 MNHNY and CDR2 SVGAGI (reference sequence). The CDR3 extends over 14 amino acids. CDR3 sequence reads: CASSIRPRMYEQYF. The CDR3 region has the DNA TGTGCCAGCAGTATTCGTCCTAGGATGTACGAGCAGTACTTC.

This clonotype occurred a few times. The chain combines TRBV7-8 with TRBJ2-2; D is unclear. CDR1 SGHVS and CDR2 FQNEAQ come from the germline V gene. This CDR3 is built from 13 residues. Trimming took 5 bases from V and 4 from J, leaving 8 bases between them. The CDR3 DNA reads TGTGCCAGCAGCCCCCTGGGCACCGGGGAGCTGTTTTTT. Translation: CASSPLGTGELFF.

This chain uses TRBV12-3 or TRBV12-4 with TRBJ2-1, with 12 bases lining up with TRBD2. This CDR3 has 16 residues. V shed 6 bases, J shed 4 bases, and the junction held 7 bases outside the gene matches. DNA of the CDR3: TGTGCCAGCAGCCAAACACTAGCGGGGGGTTACAATGAGCAGTTCTTC. Translation gives CASSQTLAGGYNEQFF.

Here the CDR3 reads CASSRQESVSDTQYF. CDR3 bases: TGCGCCAGCAGCCGCCAAGAATCTGTATCAGATACGCAGTATTTT. The chain links TRBV4-1 to TRBJ2-3; D unclear. The length of the CDR3 is 15 residues. Per the germline V gene, CDR1 is MGHRA and CDR2 is YSYEKL. V was clipped by 4 bases and J by 4 bases, with 15 bases between them.

The gene calls are TRBV5-1 and TRBJ2-2, with D tentatively TRBD1 or TRBD2 (5 bases each). V dropped 0 bases and J dropped 5 bases, with 14 bases sitting between them. Germline CDR1 SGHRS, CDR2 YFSETQ. The CDR3 totals 16 residues. The CDR3 DNA follows: TGCGCCAGCAGCTTGGCGGGGCAGGGTGAGACCGGGGAGCTGTTTTTT. It specifies CASSLAGQGETGELFF.

This clonotype turned up a few times. The chain recombines TRBV12-3 or TRBV12-4 with TRBJ1-1, with TRBD1 as a possible D gene (5 bases). Trimming removed 1 base from V and 5 bases from J, with 8 bases in between. The CDR3 covers 13 residues. The CDR3 region is CASSLGDWTEAFF. For the CDR3, the DNA is TGTGCCAGCAGTTTAGGGGACTGGACTGAAGCTTTCTTT.

This clonotype occurred a few times. The V gene is TRBV7-9, the J gene TRBJ2-7, with D tentatively TRBD1 (5 bases). This CDR3 has 14 residues. In germline, CDR1 is SEHNR, CDR2 FQNEAQ (reference sequence). CDR3 in DNA: TGTGCTACCGAAGGGGTAGGGGCCTCCTACGAGCAGTACTTC. Amino acid sequence: CATEGVGASYEQYF.